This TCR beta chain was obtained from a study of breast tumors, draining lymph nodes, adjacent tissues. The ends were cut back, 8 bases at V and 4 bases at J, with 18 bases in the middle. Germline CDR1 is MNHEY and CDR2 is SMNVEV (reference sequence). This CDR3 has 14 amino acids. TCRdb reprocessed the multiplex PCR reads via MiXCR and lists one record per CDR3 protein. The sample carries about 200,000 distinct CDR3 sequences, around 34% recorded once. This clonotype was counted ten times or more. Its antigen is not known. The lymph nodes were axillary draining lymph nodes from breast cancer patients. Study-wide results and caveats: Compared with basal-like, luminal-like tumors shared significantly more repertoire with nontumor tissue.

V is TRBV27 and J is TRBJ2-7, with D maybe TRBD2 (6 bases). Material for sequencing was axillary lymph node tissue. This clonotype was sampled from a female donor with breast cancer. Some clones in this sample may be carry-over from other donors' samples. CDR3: CASGRLGSGYEQYF. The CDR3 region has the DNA TGTGCCAGCGGCAGACTCGGGAGTGGGTACGAGCAGTACTTC.